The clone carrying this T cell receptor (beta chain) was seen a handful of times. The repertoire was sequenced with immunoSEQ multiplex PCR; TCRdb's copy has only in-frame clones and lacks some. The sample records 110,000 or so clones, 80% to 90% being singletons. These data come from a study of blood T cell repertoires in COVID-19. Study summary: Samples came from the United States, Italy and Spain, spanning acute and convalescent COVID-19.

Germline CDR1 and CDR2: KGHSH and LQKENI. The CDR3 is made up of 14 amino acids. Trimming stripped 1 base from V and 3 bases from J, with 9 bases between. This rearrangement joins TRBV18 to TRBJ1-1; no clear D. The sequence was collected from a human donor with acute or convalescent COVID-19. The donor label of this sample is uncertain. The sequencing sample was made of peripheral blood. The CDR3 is CASSPQQVDTEAFF. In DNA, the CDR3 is TGTGCCAGCTCACCACAGCAGGTTGACACTGAAGCTTTCTTT.